The clone carrying this T cell receptor (beta chain) showed up many times. The sample comes from a study of early T cells in non-severe SARS-CoV-2 infection. Study overall: Chains were not paired, and sequencing was done on bulk RNA from unsorted whole blood.

MiXCR, run by TCRdb on the 5' RACE reads, gives a single entry per CDR3 protein. The table has about 69,000 distinct CDR3 sequences, 12% to 15% seen once; the top ten hold around an eighth. V was shortened by 2 bases and J by 2 bases, with 7 bases between the two germline ends. There are 14 residues in the CDR3. The germline gives CDR1 SEHNR, CDR2 FQNEAQ (reference sequence). This chain connects TRBV7-9 to TRBJ1-5; D is possibly TRBD1 (5 bases). The sequenced sample was whole blood. This receptor was obtained from an adult who was a healthcare worker with PCR-confirmed SARS-CoV-2 infection or an uninfected control (not recorded which). This CDR3 is CASSLRGGNQPQHF. The CDR3 bases are TGTGCCAGCAGCTTAAGAGGGGGCAATCAGCCCCAGCATTTT.